These 25 T cell receptor beta chains share one sample of origin, sequenced in a study of blood T cell repertoires in COVID-19. Generated by immunoSEQ multiplex PCR, the TCRdb table keeps only in-frame clones and is missing some. The sample consists of 57,000 or so clones, approximately 86% of them appearing once. The sequenced sample consisted of peripheral blood. The receptors derive from a human donor in a cohort sampled during active COVID-19.

The chain employs TRBV11-2 and TRBJ2-7, with 7 bases that match TRBD2. Germline CDR1 SGHAT, CDR2 FQNNGV. The V segment lost 5 bases and the J segment 5 bases; nucleotides outside the gene matches: 12. The CDR3 extends over 15 amino acids. CDR3 nucleotides: TGTGCCAGCAGCCCTGAGGTAGCGGGTACCCACGAGCAGTACTTC. Its translation is CASSPEVAGTHEQYF. Supplemented by reference TRBV11-2 and TRBJ2-7, the full variable domain reads EAGVAQSPRYKIIEKRQSVAFWCNPISGHATLYWYQQILGQGPKLLIQFQNNGVVDDSQLPKDRFSAERLKGVDSTLKIQPAKLEDSAVYLCASSPEVAGTHEQYFGPGTRLTVT.

The CDR3 region is CASSDSRGHEQYF. CDR3 DNA: TGCGCCAGCAGCGATTCCAGGGGCCACGAGCAGTACTTC. The rearrangement joins TRBV10-1 to TRBJ2-7, with D possibly TRBD1 on 6 matching bases. This CDR3 is 13 amino acids long. The V end lost 6 bases, the J end lost 5 bases, and 14 bases lay between the germline ends. Germline lookup yields CDR1 WNHNN and CDR2 SYGVQD (reference sequence).

V is TRBV27 and J is TRBJ2-2, with a possible D match to TRBD2 (5 bases). The germline V and J ends were trimmed by 3 bases and 0 bases, with 5 bases remaining between them. The CDR3 is 14 amino acids. The germline V gene has CDR1 MNHEY and CDR2 SMNVEV (reference sequence). Written as DNA, the CDR3 is TGTGCCAGCAGTTTTAGCGCGAACACCGGGGAGCTGTTTTTT. This translates into CASSFSANTGELFF.

The V and J genes are TRBV5-1 and TRBJ1-1, with no clear D. In germline, CDR1 is SGHRS, CDR2 YFSETQ. V was clipped by 0 bases and J by 1 base, with 4 bases between them. CDR3 length equals 13 residues. The CDR3 nucleotides read TGCGCCAGCAGCTTGGACTGGAACACTGAAGCTTTCTTT. This gives the protein CASSLDWNTEAFF.

This clone was counted between two and nine times. J is TRBJ1-4 and V is TRBV7-9, with D possibly being TRBD1 (6 bases). The V gene's germline CDR1 is SEHNR and CDR2 FQNEAQ (reference sequence). Trimming took 5 bases from V and 8 from J, leaving 21 bases between them. This CDR3 contains 16 residues. The chain's CDR3 is CASSERQDPSREKLFF. The DNA of the CDR3 is TGTGCCAGCAGCGAAAGACAGGACCCCTCTCGGGAAAAACTGTTTTTT.

V is TRBV7-6 and J is TRBJ2-5; the D gene is possibly TRBD2 (6 bases). Germline CDR1 and CDR2: SGHVS and FNYEAQ. V lost 5 bases and J 1 base, leaving 8 bases between the germline ends. The CDR3 extends over 13 amino acids. The CDR3 DNA reads TGTGCCAGCAGCGGGACTCTCCAAGAGACCCAGTACTTC. Translating it yields CASSGTLQETQYF.

The genes are TRBV5-1 and TRBJ1-2; 9 nucleotides match TRBD1. Germline CDR1 and CDR2: SGHRS and YFSETQ. The CDR3 contains 16 residues. With V trimmed by 1 base and J by 3 bases, 7 bases remained unmatched. CDR3 DNA sequence: TGCGCCAGCAGCTTGCCCAACAGGGGGCAGGACTATGGCTACACCTTC. Translating it yields CASSLPNRGQDYGYTF.

The chain recombines TRBV5-4 with TRBJ2-7; TRBD2 matches 8 bases. The CDR3 has 16 residues. Germline lookup yields CDR1 SGHNT and CDR2 YYREEE (reference sequence). V lost 3 bases and J lost 7; bases outside the gene matches: 15. The CDR3 DNA reads TGTGCCAGCAGCTCCGGCGACGGACTAGCTCTTTGGGAGCAGTACTTC. Amino acids: CASSSGDGLALWEQYF.

The DNA of the CDR3 is TGCGCCAGCAGCCTCGGGACAGTGTTCTACGAGCAGTACTTC. Translating gives CASSLGTVFYEQYF. The rearrangement joins TRBV4-1 to TRBJ2-7; 7 bases match TRBD1. Germline loops: CDR1 MGHRA, CDR2 YSYEKL. J gave up 3 bases and V 4 bases, and 6 bases lay outside the gene matches. CDR3 length: 14 amino acids.

The CDR3 DNA reads TGTGCCAGCTCACCTTCGGGACAGGGTGGTCGTGAGCAGTTCTTC. Its protein is CASSPSGQGGREQFF. The chain joins TRBV18 to TRBJ2-1; TRBD1 agrees at 9 bases. After removal of 3 bases from V and 9 bases from J, the junction contained 9 bases not matched to a gene. Germline CDR1 KGHSH, CDR2 LQKENI. CDR3 length: 15 amino acids.

This clone appeared once. The V gene is TRBV27, the J gene TRBJ2-1; 11 nucleotides agree with TRBD2. The CDR3 totals 14 residues. The J segment lost 7 bases and the V segment lost 4 bases, leaving 3 bases of the junction unmatched. The germline V gene has CDR1 MNHEY and CDR2 SMNVEV (reference sequence). DNA for the CDR3: TGTGCCAGCAGTTCTGCTAGCGGGAGGAATGAGCAGTTCTTC. This encodes CASSSASGRNEQFF.

The chain links TRBV28 to TRBJ1-4, with 9 bases matching TRBD1. CDR1 and CDR2 (germline): MDHEN, SYDVKM. There are 15 residues in the CDR3. Germline trimming cut 5 bases from V and 10 bases from J; bases unmatched to any gene: 11. The CDR3 DNA is TGTGCCAGCAGTACCCTTACAGGGGGCGCGGGAAAACTGTTTTTT. Its translation: CASSTLTGGAGKLFF.

The chain employs TRBV29-1 and TRBJ1-2; no clear D gene. CDR3 length equals 10 residues. The V gene's germline CDR1 is SQVTM and CDR2 ANQGSEA. The germline V and J ends were trimmed by 8 bases and 3 bases, with 7 bases remaining between them. The CDR3 DNA reads as TGCAGCACCCGGGACTATGGCTACACCTTC. It encodes CSTRDYGYTF.

The rearrangement links TRBV18 to TRBJ1-1, with 7 bases identical to TRBD1. Germline values: CDR1 KGHSH, CDR2 LQKENI. V lost 6 bases, J lost 11 bases, and 12 bases stayed unmatched. The CDR3 totals 13 residues. CDR3 nucleotides: TGTGCCAGCTCTGGGGGGACAGCCCGATTGGCTTTCTTT. Translation: CASSGGTARLAFF. Complete variable domain (other parts from reference TRBV18 and TRBJ1-1): NAGVMQNPRHLVRRRGQEARLRCSPMKGHSHVYWYRQLPEEGLKFMVYLQKENIIDESGMPKERFSAEFPKEGPSILRIQQVVRGDSAAYFCASSGGTARLAFFGQGTRLTVV.

The rearrangement links TRBV2 to TRBJ2-3; 8 nucleotides match TRBD1. CDR1 and CDR2 (germline): SNHLY, FYNNEI. CDR3 size: 14 residues. V trimming: 11 bases; J trimming: 2 bases; junction bases outside the gene matches: 9. CDR3 amino acids: CASGRDRYTDTQYF. Written as DNA, the CDR3 is TGTGCCTCCGGGCGGGACAGGTACACAGATACGCAGTATTTT.

The DNA for the CDR3 is TGCGCCAGCAGCTTGTTCTCCGGCGGGAGCCCAGATACGCAGTATTTT. Translated, it gives CASSLFSGGSPDTQYF. The rearrangement uses TRBV5-1 and TRBJ2-3, with 7 bases fitting TRBD2. Germline CDR1 SGHRS, CDR2 YFSETQ. This CDR3 comprises 16 residues. Trimming at V came to 1 base and at J to 4 bases, leaving 9 bases not matched to a gene. Complete variable domain (other parts from reference TRBV5-1 and TRBJ2-3): KAGVTQTPRYLIKTRGQQVTLSCSPISGHRSVSWYQQTPGQGLQFLFEYFSETQRNKGNFPGRFSGRQFSNSRSEMNVSTLELGDSALYLCASSLFSGGSPDTQYFGPGTRLTVL.

The chain employs TRBV7-2 and TRBJ1-2; tentative D call: TRBD1 (6 bases). Germline-derived CDR1 and CDR2 are SGHTA and FQGNSA. This CDR3 comprises 13 residues. Trimming took 1 base from V and 5 from J, leaving 8 bases between them. The CDR3 nucleotides are TGTGCCAGCAGCTTAGACAGGGAATATGGCTACACCTTC. It encodes CASSLDREYGYTF.

This clone showed up just once. This chain uses TRBV4-1 with TRBJ1-2; 9 bases map to TRBD1. Germline V CDR1 and CDR2: MGHRA, YSYEKL. Trimming cost V 3 bases and J 8 bases; bases outside gene matches: 1. CDR3 length equals 12 residues. The CDR3 is CASSQTGGGYTF. The CDR3, as DNA: TGCGCCAGCAGCCAGACAGGGGGAGGCTACACCTTC.

As concerns this clone: Germline and junction disagree at one end, which may indicate a read error. This chain uses TRBV28 with TRBJ1-2; D not resolved. Germline CDR1 and CDR2: MDHEN and SYDVKM. The CDR3 has 14 amino acids. The CDR3 nucleotides read TGTGCCAGCAGTTTGCCGACTCCTAGCTATCGCTACACCTTC. It translates to CASSLPTPSYRYTF.

The rearrangement joins TRBV27 to TRBJ2-1; the match to TRBD2 covers 12 bases. The germline V gene encodes CDR1 MNHEY and CDR2 SMNVEV (reference sequence). V was pared by 6 bases and J by 1 base, with 13 bases of the junction left unmatched. This CDR3 region has 19 residues. The DNA of the CDR3 is TGTGCCAGCAGGACTTTACGGCTAGCGGGAGGGCCATCCTACAATGAGCAGTTCTTC. Protein: CASRTLRLAGGPSYNEQFF.

The V gene is TRBV6-5, the J gene TRBJ2-7; 7 bases map to TRBD2. V shed 5 bases, J shed 3 bases, and the junction held 7 bases outside the gene matches. The CDR3 totals 14 residues. Germline V CDR1 and CDR2: MNHEY, SVGAGI. The CDR3 nucleotides read TGTGCCAGCAGTCGCCAAGCGGGAAACTACGAGCAGTACTTC. This gives the protein CASSRQAGNYEQYF.

The CDR3 sequence: CASSARDRDNSPLHF. CDR3 DNA sequence: TGTGCCAGCTCAGCCCGGGACAGGGACAATTCACCCCTCCACTTT. This chain links TRBV18 with TRBJ1-6; 9 bases agree with TRBD1. Germline CDR1 and CDR2: KGHSH and LQKENI. This CDR3 spans 15 amino acids. J lost 7 bases, V lost 5 bases, and 6 bases had no gene match.

V usage is TRBV6-4 and J usage is TRBJ2-3; D is possibly TRBD2 (5 bases). V was clipped by 6 bases and J by 5 bases, with 12 bases between them. The CDR3 covers 13 residues. Germline V gives CDR1 MRHNA, CDR2 SNTAGT. CDR3: CASSGVGGDTQYF. The CDR3 DNA reads TGTGCCAGCAGCGGGGTGGGTGGAGATACGCAGTATTTT.

The V and J genes are TRBV6-1 and TRBJ2-3; TRBD1 agrees at 9 bases. V shed 2 bases, J shed 3 bases, and the junction held 3 bases outside the gene matches. Germline assignment: CDR1 MNHNS and CDR2 SASEGT. This CDR3 comprises 15 residues. CDR3 residues: CASSENRGRTDTQYF. CDR3 sequence (DNA): TGTGCCAGCAGTGAAAACAGGGGGCGTACAGATACGCAGTATTTT.

The chain recombines TRBV5-4 with TRBJ2-1; 7 positions agree with TRBD2. CDR3 length equals 14 residues. V lost 1 base, J lost 9 bases, and 7 bases stayed unmatched. CDR1 and CDR2 (germline): SGHNT, YYREEE (reference sequence). CDR3 sequence: CASSLREVSPEQFF. The DNA of the CDR3 is TGTGCCAGCAGCTTGCGGGAGGTCTCCCCTGAGCAGTTCTTC. Full variable domain (missing parts from reference TRBV5-4 and TRBJ2-1): ETGVTQSPTHLIKTRGQQVTLRCSSQSGHNTVSWYQQALGQGPQFIFQYYREEENGRGNFPPRFSGLQFPNYSSELNVNALELDDSALYLCASSLREVSPEQFFGPGTRLTVL.